These 31 T cell receptor beta chains were sequenced from one sample in a study of vaccination effects on CD4 cells after COVID-19. Using immunoSEQ multiplex PCR, the repertoire was profiled, and TCRdb retains in-frame clones only, with some absent. The table has roughly 57,000 clones, around 76% seen once. ViraFEST assay sequencing came after antigen-specific CD4+ T cells were expanded with viral peptide pools. A 10-day culture period preceded the isolation of CD4+ T cells. It was between March and December 2020 that the person had a SARS-CoV-2 infection confirmed by PCR. Their target antigens are unknown. This specimen consisted of CD4+ T cells from PBMCs cultured with HIV peptides, obtained before COVID-19 vaccination. As for subset: HIV-1 Nef peptide pool negative control/reference culture. The receptors stem from a human donor who had a prior SARS-CoV-2 infection.

The rearrangement links TRBV10-1 to TRBJ2-1; 8 bases are a match to TRBD1. CDR3 length: 15 residues. The germline gives CDR1 WNHNN, CDR2 SYGVQD (reference sequence). V shed 6 bases and J 2 bases; nucleotides not matched to a gene: 6. CDR3 in amino acids: CASRRTGPTYNEQFF. In nucleotides, the CDR3 is TGCGCCAGCAGGAGGACAGGGCCCACCTACAATGAGCAGTTCTTC.

The V gene is TRBV6-5, the J gene TRBJ1-3; 7 bases fit TRBD1. V trimming: 6 bases; J trimming: 2 bases; junction bases outside the gene matches: 1. Germline assignment: CDR1 MNHEY and CDR2 SVGAGI. The CDR3 sequence is 13 residues long. Here the CDR3 reads CASRGTAGNTIYF. The CDR3 bases are TGTGCCAGCAGGGGGACAGCTGGAAACACCATATATTTT.

The chain recombines TRBV11-3 with TRBJ2-2; possibly TRBD2 for D (6 bases). The CDR3 sequence is 17 residues long. V lost 1 base to trimming and J lost 8 bases, with 20 bases between them. In germline, CDR1 is SGHNT, CDR2 YENEEA. CDR3 sequence (DNA): TGTGCCAGCAGCTTAGTCCCACCCTTTGGGGGGTCGGGGGAGCTGTTTTTT. Residues: CASSLVPPFGGSGELFF.

This chain uses TRBV6-5 with TRBJ2-3, with 7 bases that match TRBD1. Trimming at V came to 8 bases and at J to 6 bases, leaving 8 bases not matched to a gene. Looked up from germline, CDR1 is MNHEY and CDR2 is SVGAGI. The CDR3 is made up of 13 amino acids. DNA for the CDR3: TGTGCCAGCCGCCGGACAGGCGGCGATACGCAGTATTTT. This gives the protein CASRRTGGDTQYF.

The V gene is TRBV27, the J gene TRBJ2-2; 7 nucleotides line up with TRBD1. V shed 2 bases and J 3 bases; nucleotides not matched to a gene: 15. CDR3 length: 19 residues. The germline V gene encodes CDR1 MNHEY and CDR2 SMNVEV (reference sequence). The CDR3 is CASSLTMGQRLGDTGELFF. As DNA, the CDR3 is TGTGCCAGCAGTTTAACAATGGGACAGCGCCTTGGGGACACCGGGGAGCTGTTTTTT.

The V gene is TRBV27, the J gene TRBJ2-7, with TRBD2 matching over 9 bases. With V trimmed by 6 bases and J by 2 bases, 2 bases remained unmatched. The CDR3 consists of 13 residues. Germline-derived CDR1 and CDR2 are MNHEY and SMNVEV (reference sequence). The CDR3 protein is CASRGGGAYEQYF. The CDR3 DNA reads TGTGCCAGCAGGGGCGGGGGGGCCTACGAGCAGTACTTC.

For the CDR3, the DNA is TGTGCCAGTAGCCCCGGACTAGCGGGGGGGTCAGATACGCAGTATTTT. As protein: CASSPGLAGGSDTQYF. The rearrangement links TRBV19 to TRBJ2-3, with 15 bases aligning to TRBD2. The length of the CDR3 is 16 residues. Germline V gene sequence: CDR1 LNHDA, CDR2 SQIVND (reference sequence). The V segment lost 6 bases and the J segment 4 bases; nucleotides outside the gene matches: 5.

This clone is a singleton in its sample. The chain has TRBV10-3 and TRBJ1-1, with a weak D call TRBD1 (5 bases). CDR1 is ENHRY and CDR2 is SYGVKD in the germline V gene. The length of the CDR3 is 14 residues. Trimming cost V 3 bases and J 7 bases, with 15 bases left between them. The CDR3 reads CAISDLSGKGEAFF. DNA for the CDR3: TGTGCCATCAGTGACTTATCAGGGAAGGGTGAAGCTTTCTTT.

This sequence joins TRBV18 and TRBJ1-1; D not certain. V lost 0 bases and J 7 bases, leaving 9 bases between the germline ends. The CDR3 length is 13 residues. Germline CDR1 is KGHSH and CDR2 is LQKENI. The CDR3 nucleotides are TGTGCCAGCTCACCACCGGTAGGGCGTGAAGCTTTCTTT. Amino acid sequence: CASSPPVGREAFF.

This chain uses TRBV20-1 with TRBJ1-2; a weak D match, TRBD1 (6 bases). Trimming removed 3 bases from V and 0 bases from J, with 14 bases in between. Germline V lookup: CDR1 DFQATT, CDR2 SNEGSKA (reference sequence). This CDR3 contains 15 residues. CDR3 coding DNA: TGCAGTGCTAGTGAACAGGGAAAGCCTAACTATGGCTACACCTTC. This encodes CSASEQGKPNYGYTF.

The V and J genes are TRBV5-1 and TRBJ2-1; maybe TRBD1 (6 bases). Per the germline V gene, CDR1 is SGHRS and CDR2 is YFSETQ. The CDR3 is made up of 17 amino acids. The ends were cut back, 0 bases at V and 7 bases at J, with 20 bases in the middle. The chain's CDR3 is CASSLVASLHQGNEQFF. In nucleotides, the CDR3 is TGCGCCAGCAGCTTGGTTGCTAGCCTACATCAGGGGAATGAGCAGTTCTTC.

The chain combines TRBV6-2 or TRBV6-3 with TRBJ1-1; 7 positions agree with TRBD1. Germline V lookup: CDR1 MNHEY, CDR2 SVGEGT. The junction had 6 bases not matched to a gene; V was cut back by 2 bases and J by 0 bases. The CDR3 covers 16 residues. This chain's CDR3 is CASSYRPGQMNTEAFF. CDR3 nucleotides: TGTGCCAGCAGTTACCGACCGGGACAGATGAACACTGAAGCTTTCTTT.

The chain combines TRBV29-1 with TRBJ2-1; 12 bases line up with TRBD2. This CDR3 has 16 residues. The germline V gene has CDR1 SQVTM and CDR2 ANQGSEA. Germline trimming cut 5 bases from V and 4 bases from J; bases unmatched to any gene: 9. CDR3 in amino acids: CSVSLGLAGSYNEQFF. The CDR3 DNA is TGCAGCGTTAGCCTAGGACTAGCGGGGTCGTACAATGAGCAGTTCTTC.

In DNA, the CDR3 is TGTGCCAGCAGCTTAGGGCCAGGCAGCTCCTACGAGCAGTACTTC. Its translation: CASSLGPGSSYEQYF. The V call is TRBV11-3, the J call TRBJ2-7; D call uncertain. Germline V gene lookup returns CDR1 SGHNT and CDR2 YENEEA. The CDR3 contains 15 residues. The germline V and J ends were trimmed by 1 base and 0 bases, with 10 bases remaining between them.

The chain carries TRBV18 and TRBJ1-3; D is unresolved. This CDR3 region has 13 residues. Looked up from germline, CDR1 is KGHSH and CDR2 is LQKENI. Deletions cut 2 bases from V and 3 bases from J, with 5 bases between. In nucleotides, the CDR3 is TGTGCCAGCTCACCAGGGATTGGAAACACCATATATTTT. This codes for CASSPGIGNTIYF.

The chain couples TRBV5-4 to TRBJ2-7; D is perhaps TRBD2 (6 bases). Germline V gene data show CDR1 as SGHNT and CDR2 as YYREEE (reference sequence). CDR3 size: 15 residues. V lost 4 bases, J lost 4 bases, and 18 bases lay in between. The CDR3 DNA reads TGTGCCAGCAGCCATGGATGGCGGGAAGGGTACGAGCAGTACTTC. Its protein product is CASSHGWREGYEQYF.

V usage is TRBV5-1 and J usage is TRBJ2-7, with TRBD2 matching 14 bases. Per germline, CDR1 SGHRS and CDR2 YFSETQ. V dropped 4 bases and J dropped 3; count of bases not matched to a gene: 12. The CDR3 consists of 18 residues. The CDR3 protein is CASSRGTSGSRSIYEQYF. CDR3 DNA sequence: TGCGCCAGCAGCCGAGGGACTAGCGGGAGCCGCTCTATCTACGAGCAGTACTTC.

V usage is TRBV10-3 and J usage is TRBJ2-5; 9 bases are a match to TRBD2. V shed 3 bases, J shed 4 bases, and the junction held 0 bases outside the gene matches. The germline V gene encodes CDR1 ENHRY and CDR2 SYGVKD. This CDR3 is 13 amino acids long. This CDR3 is CAISELAGETQYF. The CDR3 DNA reads TGTGCCATCAGTGAACTAGCGGGAGAGACCCAGTACTTC.

This chain joins TRBV24-1 and TRBJ1-2; TRBD1 matches 7 bases. The trim removed 3 bases at V and 4 bases at J, leaving 10 bases unmatched. CDR1 KGHDR and CDR2 SFDVKD come from the germline V gene. This CDR3 contains 16 residues. The CDR3 nucleotides read TGTGCCACCAGTGATGGGGGAACAGGGGACCTCTATGGCTACACCTTC. As protein: CATSDGGTGDLYGYTF.

The rearrangement links TRBV12-3 or TRBV12-4 to TRBJ1-1, with 8 bases that match TRBD1. The ends lost 5 bases at V and 11 bases at J; junction bases unmatched: 7. The CDR3 runs 12 residues. Here the CDR3 DNA reads TGTGCCAGCAGTCCGTGGACAGGGATCGCTTTCTTT. This sequence encodes CASSPWTGIAFF.

The chain uses TRBV7-2 and TRBJ2-3; no definite D call. This CDR3 contains 13 residues. Trimming took off 8 bases at V and 1 base at J, with 10 bases between the two ends. Germline CDR1 is SGHTA and CDR2 is FQGNSA. CDR3 DNA: TGTGCCAGCGTCTCGGACGGCACAGATACGCAGTATTTT. Translated, it gives CASVSDGTDTQYF.

This chain links TRBV18 with TRBJ2-3, with D hard to call. CDR3 size: 13 residues. Germline V gene lookup returns CDR1 KGHSH and CDR2 LQKENI. Trimming took 2 bases from V and 3 from J, leaving 6 bases between them. Written as DNA, the CDR3 is TGTGCCAGCTCACCAGATCGGACAGATACGCAGTATTTT. This sequence encodes CASSPDRTDTQYF.

CDR3 region: CASSPESTEAFF. The DNA for the CDR3 is TGTGCCAGCAGCCCCGAGTCCACTGAAGCTTTCTTT. The genes are TRBV7-9 and TRBJ1-1; no reliable D call. V was shortened by 5 bases and J by 4 bases, with 8 bases between the two germline ends. The germline V gene encodes CDR1 SEHNR and CDR2 FQNEAQ (reference sequence). The CDR3 covers 12 residues.

The V and J genes are TRBV6-5 and TRBJ2-7; D is unresolved. Per the germline V gene, CDR1 is MNHEY and CDR2 is SVGAGI. The CDR3 length is 14 residues. With 6 bases removed from V and 2 bases from J, the gap between germline ends came to 14 bases. The CDR3 loop is CASRRIDPPYEQYF. The CDR3 bases are TGTGCCAGCAGGAGGATAGATCCCCCCTACGAGCAGTACTTC.

The CDR3 loop is CASSLAERGGPNEQFF. The CDR3 nucleotides are TGTGCCAGCAGCTTAGCGGAGCGGGGGGGTCCGAATGAGCAGTTCTTC. The rearrangement links TRBV7-2 to TRBJ2-1; 10 bases are a match to TRBD2. CDR1 is SGHTA, CDR2 FQGNSA, per germline. V shed 0 bases and J 7 bases; nucleotides not matched to a gene: 6. This CDR3 has 16 residues.

The chain uses TRBV5-1 and TRBJ1-2, with 9 bases aligning to TRBD1. The CDR3 is 15 amino acids. CDR1 is SGHRS, CDR2 YFSETQ, per germline. Trimming at V came to 0 bases and at J to 7 bases, leaving 7 bases not matched to a gene. The CDR3 nucleotides read TGCGCCAGCAGCTTGGCACAGGGGGCAAGGGGTGGCTACACCTTC. This codes for CASSLAQGARGGYTF.

This chain connects TRBV7-9 to TRBJ2-4; D possibly uses TRBD1 or TRBD2 (5 bases each). Between the trimmed V and J ends, which lost 3 bases and 8 bases, there was a span of 11 bases. This CDR3 is 13 amino acids long. Germline CDR1 and CDR2: SEHNR and FQNEAQ (reference sequence). CDR3: CASSLVGTDIQYF. The CDR3 coding sequence is TGTGCCAGCAGCTTGGTAGGGACGGACATTCAGTACTTC.

The chain recombines TRBV7-8 with TRBJ1-1; the D is unclear. Trimming shortened V by 1 base and J by 4 bases, and 16 bases separated the two germline ends. The CDR3 runs to 16 residues. Germline assignment: CDR1 SGHVS and CDR2 FQNEAQ. The CDR3 loop reads CASSLVRVNGFTEAFF. CDR3 DNA: TGTGCCAGCAGCTTAGTAAGGGTAAATGGGTTCACTGAAGCTTTCTTT.

The J gene is TRBJ1-2, the V gene TRBV7-9; D is undetermined. This CDR3 contains 16 residues. From germline, CDR1 is SEHNR and CDR2 FQNEAQ (reference sequence). V was shortened by 1 base and J by 1 base, with 13 bases between the two germline ends. CDR3 sequence: CASSLEGRAFNYGYTF. The CDR3 bases are TGTGCCAGCAGCTTAGAAGGCCGGGCCTTTAACTATGGCTACACCTTC.

The chain has TRBV20-1 and TRBJ1-2; no clear D. The germline CDR1 and CDR2 sequences are DFQATT and SNEGSKA (reference sequence). The CDR3 consists of 13 residues. The germline V and J ends were trimmed by 3 bases and 2 bases, with 10 bases remaining between them. Here the CDR3 DNA reads TGCAGTGCTAGTTTAGGGCCAAACTATGGCTACACCTTC. Translating gives CSASLGPNYGYTF.

As concerns this clone: One end of the junction does not line up with germline, which may come from a read error. The rearrangement links TRBV7-2 to TRBJ2-1, with TRBD1 identical over 7 bases. CDR3 size: 14 residues. CDR1 is SGHTA and CDR2 is FQGNSA in the germline V gene. The chain's CDR3 is CASSLGQKNKEQFF. In nucleotides, the CDR3 is TGTGCCAGCAGCTTGGGACAGAAGAACAAAGAGCAGTTCTTC.